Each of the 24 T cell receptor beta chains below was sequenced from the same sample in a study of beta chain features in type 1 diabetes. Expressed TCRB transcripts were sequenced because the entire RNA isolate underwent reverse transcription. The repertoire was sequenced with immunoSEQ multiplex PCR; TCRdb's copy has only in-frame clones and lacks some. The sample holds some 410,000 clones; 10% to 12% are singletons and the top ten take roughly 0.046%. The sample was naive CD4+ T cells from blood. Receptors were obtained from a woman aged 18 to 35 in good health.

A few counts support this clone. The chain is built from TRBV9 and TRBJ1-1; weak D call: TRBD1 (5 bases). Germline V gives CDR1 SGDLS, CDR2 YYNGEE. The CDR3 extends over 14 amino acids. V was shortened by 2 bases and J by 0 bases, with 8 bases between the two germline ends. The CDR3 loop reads CASSVEGMNTEAFF. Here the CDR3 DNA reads TGTGCCAGCAGCGTGGAGGGGATGAACACTGAAGCTTTCTTT.

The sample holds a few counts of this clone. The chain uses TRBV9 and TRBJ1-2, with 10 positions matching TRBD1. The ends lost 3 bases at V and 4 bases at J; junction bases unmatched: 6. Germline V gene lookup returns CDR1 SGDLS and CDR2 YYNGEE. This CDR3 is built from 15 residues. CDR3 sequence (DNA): TGTGCCAGCAGCGCCCGGGACAGGGGATCCTATGGCTACACCTTC. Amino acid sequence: CASSARDRGSYGYTF.

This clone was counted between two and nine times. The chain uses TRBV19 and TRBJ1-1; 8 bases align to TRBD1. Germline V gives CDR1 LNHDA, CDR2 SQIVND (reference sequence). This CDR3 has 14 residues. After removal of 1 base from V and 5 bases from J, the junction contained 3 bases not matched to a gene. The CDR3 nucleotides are TGTGCCAGTAGTATAGGGACAGGGTTTACTGAAGCTTTCTTT. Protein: CASSIGTGFTEAFF.

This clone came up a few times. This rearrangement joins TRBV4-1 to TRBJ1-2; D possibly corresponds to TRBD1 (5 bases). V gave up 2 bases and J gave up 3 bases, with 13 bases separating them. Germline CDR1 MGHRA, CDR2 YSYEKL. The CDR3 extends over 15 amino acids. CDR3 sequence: CASSQPTETDYGYTF. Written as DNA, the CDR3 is TGCGCCAGCAGCCAACCGACAGAAACGGACTATGGCTACACCTTC.

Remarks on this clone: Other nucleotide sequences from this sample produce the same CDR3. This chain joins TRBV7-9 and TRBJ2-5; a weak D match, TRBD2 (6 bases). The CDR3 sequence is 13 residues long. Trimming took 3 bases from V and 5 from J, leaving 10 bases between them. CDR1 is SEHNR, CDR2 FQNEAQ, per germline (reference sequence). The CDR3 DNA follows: TGTGCCAGCAGCTTGGCGGGAAGGGAGACCCAGTACTTC. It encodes CASSLAGRETQYF. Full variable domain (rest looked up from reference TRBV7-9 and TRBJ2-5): DTGVSQNPRHKITKRGQNVTFRCDPISEHNRLYWYRQTLGQGPEFLTYFQNEAQLEKSRLLSDRFSAERPKGSFSTLEIQRTEQGDSAMYLCASSLAGRETQYFGPGTRLLVL.

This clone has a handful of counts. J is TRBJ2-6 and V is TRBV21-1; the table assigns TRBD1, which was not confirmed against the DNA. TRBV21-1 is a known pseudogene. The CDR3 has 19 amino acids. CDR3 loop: CASSNPKGEMSSGANVLTF. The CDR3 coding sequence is TGTGCCAGCAGCAACCCGAAGGGGGAAATGAGCTCTGGGGCCAACGTCCTGACTTTC.

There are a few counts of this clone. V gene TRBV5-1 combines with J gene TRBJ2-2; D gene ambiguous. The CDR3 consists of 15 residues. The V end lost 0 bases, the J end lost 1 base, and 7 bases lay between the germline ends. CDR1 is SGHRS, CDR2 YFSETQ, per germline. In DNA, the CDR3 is TGCGCCAGCAGCTTGGTGTCGCGGAACACCGGGGAGCTGTTTTTT. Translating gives CASSLVSRNTGELFF.

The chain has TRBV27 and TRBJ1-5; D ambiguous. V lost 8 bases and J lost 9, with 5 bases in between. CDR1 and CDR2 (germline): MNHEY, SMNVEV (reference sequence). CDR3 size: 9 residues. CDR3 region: CASGWPQHF. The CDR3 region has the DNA TGTGCCAGCGGTTGGCCCCAGCATTTT.

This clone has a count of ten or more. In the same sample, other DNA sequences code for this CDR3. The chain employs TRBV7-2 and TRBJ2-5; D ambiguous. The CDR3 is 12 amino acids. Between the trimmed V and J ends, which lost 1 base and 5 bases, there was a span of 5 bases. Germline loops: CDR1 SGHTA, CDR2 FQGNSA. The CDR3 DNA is TGTGCCAGCAGCTTAGTGGCCGAGACCCAGTACTTC. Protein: CASSLVAETQYF.

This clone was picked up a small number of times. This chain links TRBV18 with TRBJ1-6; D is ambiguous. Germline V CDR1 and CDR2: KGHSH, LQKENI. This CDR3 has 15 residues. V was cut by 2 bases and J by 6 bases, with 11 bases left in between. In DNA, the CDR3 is TGTGCCAGCTCACCAAGTCTTTCCCCTAATTCACCCCTCCACTTT. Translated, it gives CASSPSLSPNSPLHF. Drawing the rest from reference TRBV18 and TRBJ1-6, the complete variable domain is NAGVMQNPRHLVRRRGQEARLRCSPMKGHSHVYWYRQLPEEGLKFMVYLQKENIIDESGMPKERFSAEFPKEGPSILRIQQVVRGDSAAYFCASSPSLSPNSPLHFGNGTRLTVT.

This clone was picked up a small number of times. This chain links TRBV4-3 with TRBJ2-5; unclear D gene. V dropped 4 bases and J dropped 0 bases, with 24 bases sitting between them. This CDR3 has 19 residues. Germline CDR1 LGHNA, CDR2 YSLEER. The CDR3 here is CASSPPGRSPNLYQETQYF. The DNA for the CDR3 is TGCGCCAGCAGCCCGCCAGGACGGAGTCCCAACTTGTACCAAGAGACCCAGTACTTC.

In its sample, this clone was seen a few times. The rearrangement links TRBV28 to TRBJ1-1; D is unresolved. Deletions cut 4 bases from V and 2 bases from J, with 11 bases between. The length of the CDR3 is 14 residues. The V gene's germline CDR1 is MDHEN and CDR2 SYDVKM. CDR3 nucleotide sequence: TGTGCCAGCAGTTCCGGACGGCACAACACTGAAGCTTTCTTT. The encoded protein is CASSSGRHNTEAFF.

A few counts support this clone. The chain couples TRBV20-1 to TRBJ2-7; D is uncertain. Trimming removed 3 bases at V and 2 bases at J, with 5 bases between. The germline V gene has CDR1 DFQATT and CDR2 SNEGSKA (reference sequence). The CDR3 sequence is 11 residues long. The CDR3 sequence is CSARHAYEQYF. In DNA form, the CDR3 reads TGCAGTGCTAGGCATGCCTACGAGCAGTACTTC.

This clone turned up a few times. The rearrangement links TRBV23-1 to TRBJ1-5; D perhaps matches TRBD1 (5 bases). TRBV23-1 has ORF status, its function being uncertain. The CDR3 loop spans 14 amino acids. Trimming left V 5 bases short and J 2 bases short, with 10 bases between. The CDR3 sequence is CASSTTVRNQPQHF. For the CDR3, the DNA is TGCGCCAGCAGTACGACAGTTCGCAATCAGCCCCAGCATTTT.

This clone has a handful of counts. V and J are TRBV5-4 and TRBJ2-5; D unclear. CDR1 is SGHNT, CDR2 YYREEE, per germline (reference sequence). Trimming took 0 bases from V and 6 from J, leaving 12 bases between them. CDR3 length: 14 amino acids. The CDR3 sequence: CASSLVSAQQTQYF. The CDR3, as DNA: TGTGCCAGCAGCTTGGTATCGGCCCAGCAGACCCAGTACTTC.

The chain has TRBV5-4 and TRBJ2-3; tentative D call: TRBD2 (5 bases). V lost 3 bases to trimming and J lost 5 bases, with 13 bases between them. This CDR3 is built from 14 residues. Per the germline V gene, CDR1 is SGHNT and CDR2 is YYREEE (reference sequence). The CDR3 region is CASSSTVGRDTQYF. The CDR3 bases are TGTGCCAGCAGCTCTACAGTGGGGAGAGATACGCAGTATTTT. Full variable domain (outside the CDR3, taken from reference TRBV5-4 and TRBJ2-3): ETGVTQSPTHLIKTRGQQVTLRCSSQSGHNTVSWYQQALGQGPQFIFQYYREEENGRGNFPPRFSGLQFPNYSSELNVNALELDDSALYLCASSSTVGRDTQYFGPGTRLTVL.

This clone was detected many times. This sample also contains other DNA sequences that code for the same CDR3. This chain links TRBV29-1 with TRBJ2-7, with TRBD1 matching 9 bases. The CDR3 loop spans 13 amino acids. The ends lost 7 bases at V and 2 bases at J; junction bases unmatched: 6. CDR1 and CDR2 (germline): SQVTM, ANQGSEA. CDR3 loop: CSAPGQGPYEQYF. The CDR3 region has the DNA TGCAGCGCTCCGGGACAGGGTCCCTACGAGCAGTACTTC.

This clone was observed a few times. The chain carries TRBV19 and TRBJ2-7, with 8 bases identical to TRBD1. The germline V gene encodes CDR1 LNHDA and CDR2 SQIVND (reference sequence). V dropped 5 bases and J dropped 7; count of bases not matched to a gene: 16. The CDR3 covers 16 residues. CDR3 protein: CASSAPDRERGTEQYV. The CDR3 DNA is TGTGCCAGTAGTGCCCCGGACAGGGAGAGGGGCACGGAGCAGTACGTC.

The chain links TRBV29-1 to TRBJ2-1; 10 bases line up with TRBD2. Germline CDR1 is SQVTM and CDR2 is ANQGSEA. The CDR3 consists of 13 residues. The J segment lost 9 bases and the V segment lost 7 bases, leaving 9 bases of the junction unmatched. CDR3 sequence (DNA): TGCAGCGCGGGGACTAGCGCCTCGGGTGAGCAGTTCTTC. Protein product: CSAGTSASGEQFF.

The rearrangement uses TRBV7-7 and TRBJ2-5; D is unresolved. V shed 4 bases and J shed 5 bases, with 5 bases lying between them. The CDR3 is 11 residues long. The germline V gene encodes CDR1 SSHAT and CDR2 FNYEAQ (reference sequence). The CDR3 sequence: CASSSGETQYF. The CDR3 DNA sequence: TGTGCCAGCAGCTCTGGGGAGACCCAGTACTTC.

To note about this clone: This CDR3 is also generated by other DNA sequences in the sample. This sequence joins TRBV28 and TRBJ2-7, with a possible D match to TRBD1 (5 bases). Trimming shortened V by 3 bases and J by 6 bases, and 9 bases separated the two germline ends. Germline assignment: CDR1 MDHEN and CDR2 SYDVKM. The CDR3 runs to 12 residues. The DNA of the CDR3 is TGTGCCAGCAGTTTCCGGCAGGGCGAGCAGTACGTC. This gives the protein CASSFRQGEQYV.

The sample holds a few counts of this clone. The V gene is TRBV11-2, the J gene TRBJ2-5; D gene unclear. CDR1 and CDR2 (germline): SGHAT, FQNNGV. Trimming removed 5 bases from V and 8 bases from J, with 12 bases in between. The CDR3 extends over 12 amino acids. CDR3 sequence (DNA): TGTGCCAGCAGCCTGGGTCCCTTAACCCAGTACTTC. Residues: CASSLGPLTQYF.

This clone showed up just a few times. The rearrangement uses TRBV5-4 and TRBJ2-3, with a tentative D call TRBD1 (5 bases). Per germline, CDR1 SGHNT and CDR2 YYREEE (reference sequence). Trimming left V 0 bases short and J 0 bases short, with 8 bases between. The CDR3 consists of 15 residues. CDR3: CASSLVSGSTDTQYF. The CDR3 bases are TGTGCCAGCAGCTTGGTGTCAGGGAGCACAGATACGCAGTATTTT.

CDR3 in DNA: TGTGCCACCCAGACGGTCACAGATACGCAGTATTTT. The encoded protein is CATQTVTDTQYF. The gene calls are TRBV28 and TRBJ2-3; D unclear. The CDR3 has 12 amino acids. CDR1 and CDR2 (germline): MDHEN, SYDVKM. Deletions cut 10 bases from V and 2 bases from J, with 10 bases between.